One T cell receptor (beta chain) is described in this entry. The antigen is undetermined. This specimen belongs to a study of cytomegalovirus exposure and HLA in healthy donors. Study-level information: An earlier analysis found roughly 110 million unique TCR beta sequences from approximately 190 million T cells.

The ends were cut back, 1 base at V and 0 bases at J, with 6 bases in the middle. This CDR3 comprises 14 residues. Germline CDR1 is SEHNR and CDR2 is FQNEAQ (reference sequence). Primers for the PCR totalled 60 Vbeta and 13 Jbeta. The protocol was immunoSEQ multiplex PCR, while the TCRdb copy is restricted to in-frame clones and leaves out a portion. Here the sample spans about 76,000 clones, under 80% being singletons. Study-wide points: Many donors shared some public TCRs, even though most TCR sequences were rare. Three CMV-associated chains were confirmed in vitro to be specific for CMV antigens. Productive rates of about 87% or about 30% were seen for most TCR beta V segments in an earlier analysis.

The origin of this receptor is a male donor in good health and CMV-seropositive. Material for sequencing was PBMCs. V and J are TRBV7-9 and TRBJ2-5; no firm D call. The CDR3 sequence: CASSLGRNQETQYF. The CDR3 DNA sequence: TGTGCCAGCAGCTTAGGGAGAAACCAAGAGACCCAGTACTTC.